The text below deals with one TCR beta chain. Antigen: not known. Caucasian adults living in Nashville, Tennessee, provided all samples. This entry is derived from a study of shared clonotypes between healthy human individuals. Whole-study results and caveats: Donors were few, which limited the genetic and exposure-history diversity represented.

V shed 3 bases, J shed 7 bases, and the junction held 6 bases outside the gene matches. Germline V gives CDR1 SGDLS, CDR2 YYNGEE. CDR3 length equals 16 residues. It was at deep level that the assay was run. The repertoire was sequenced with immunoSEQ multiplex PCR; TCRdb's copy has only in-frame clones and lacks some. Counted here are 400,000 to 500,000 clones, 65% to 80% occurring once; the ten biggest clones make up 10% to 15%. The chain uses TRBV9 and TRBJ2-2, with TRBD2 matching over 13 bases. The sample consisted of PBMCs. The TCR originated in a woman in her 40s in good health. Some clones in this sample may be carry-over from other donors' samples. CDR3 coding DNA: TGTGCCAGCAGCGACGGACTAGCGGGAGCGGGCGGGGAGCTGTTTTTT. Translated: CASSDGLAGAGGELFF.